These 32 T cell receptor beta chains were all obtained from the same sample, sequenced in a study of blood T cell repertoires in COVID-19. Profiled with immunoSEQ multiplex PCR; TCRdb holds only in-frame clones, not every one. This table holds about 260,000 clones, just under 90% found once. Sequencing was carried out using peripheral blood. These receptors were taken from a middle-aged woman with acute or convalescent COVID-19.

The rearrangement joins TRBV30 to TRBJ1-2, with a weak D call TRBD1 (6 bases). CDR1 and CDR2 from the germline V gene are GTSNPN and SVGIG (reference sequence). This CDR3 has 14 residues. Trimming left V 2 bases short and J 8 bases short, with 18 bases between. CDR3 coding DNA: TGTGCCTGGAGTCCGGACAGCCCTAACGGGGGCTACACCTTC. Protein: CAWSPDSPNGGYTF.

The chain combines TRBV11-2 with TRBJ2-5, with a possible D match to TRBD1 (5 bases). Germline V gives CDR1 SGHAT, CDR2 FQNNGV. CDR3 size: 15 residues. Trimming shortened V by 6 bases and J by 5 bases, and 19 bases separated the two germline ends. This CDR3 is CASRSLRGNLETQYF. CDR3 DNA sequence: TGTGCCAGCAGATCCTTAAGGGGAAATTTGGAGACCCAGTACTTC.

The chain combines TRBV10-3 with TRBJ1-1, with D unclear. The CDR3 sequence is 13 residues long. With 6 bases removed from V and 0 bases from J, the gap between germline ends came to 8 bases. CDR1 and CDR2 (germline): ENHRY, SYGVKD. This CDR3 is CAISYTVNTEAFF. For the CDR3, the DNA is TGTGCCATCAGCTACACAGTGAACACTGAAGCTTTCTTT.

The V and J genes are TRBV5-8 and TRBJ2-5; tentative D call: TRBD1 (5 bases). The CDR3 is 13 residues long. The germline V gene encodes CDR1 SGHTS and CDR2 YDEGEE. V was clipped by 4 bases and J by 5 bases, with 12 bases between them. The CDR3 loop reads CASSTQAVETQYF. Here the CDR3 DNA reads TGTGCCAGCAGCACACAGGCTGTGGAGACCCAGTACTTC. The variable domain in full, with the rest retrieved from reference TRBV5-8 and TRBJ2-5, is EAGVTQSPTHLIKTRGQQATLRCSPISGHTSVYWYQQALGLGLQFLLWYDEGEERNRGNFPPRFSGRQFPNYSSELNVNALELEDSALYLCASSTQAVETQYFGPGTRLLVL.

This clone was observed a single time. The chain uses TRBV20-1 and TRBJ1-6, with D possibly TRBD1 on 5 matching bases. Germline V gene sequence: CDR1 DFQATT, CDR2 SNEGSKA (reference sequence). There are 14 residues in the CDR3. Trimming took 4 bases from V and 7 from J, leaving 14 bases between them. The CDR3 protein is CSAIERRGNSPLHF. The CDR3 DNA is TGCAGTGCTATTGAAAGACGGGGGAATTCACCCCTCCACTTT.

The chain links TRBV18 to TRBJ1-6; perhaps TRBD1 as D (5 bases). The CDR3 has 16 residues. Germline CDR1 and CDR2: KGHSH and LQKENI. V gave up 3 bases and J gave up 3 bases, with 12 bases separating them. CDR3 bases: TGTGCCAGCTCACCCGTCGACAGCCGCTATAATTCACCCCTCCACTTT. Protein product: CASSPVDSRYNSPLHF.

The J gene is TRBJ1-2, the V gene TRBV7-8; the match to TRBD1 covers 9 bases. The trim removed 8 bases at V and 7 bases at J, leaving 14 bases unmatched. The CDR3 is made up of 15 amino acids. Germline CDR1 and CDR2: SGHVS and FQNEAQ. The CDR3 nucleotides read TGTGCCAGCTGGGGAGAACGGGACAGGGAGGGTGGCTACACCTTC. Translated: CASWGERDREGGYTF.

As DNA, the CDR3 is TGTGCCAGCGGGCAGTCCGAGGGGACCCAGTACTTC. It is translated as CASGQSEGTQYF. The chain couples TRBV9 to TRBJ2-5, with a weak D call TRBD2 (5 bases). Trimming stripped 7 bases from V and 7 bases from J, with 14 bases between. The CDR3 consists of 12 residues. Per germline, CDR1 SGDLS and CDR2 YYNGEE.

The chain carries TRBV2 and TRBJ1-1; maybe TRBD1 (5 bases). V was cut by 3 bases and J by 7 bases, with 12 bases left in between. Germline CDR1 and CDR2: SNHLY and FYNNEI. The CDR3 consists of 13 residues. In DNA, the CDR3 is TGTGCCAGCAGTGACTCAGGGTCCGATGAAGCTTTCTTT. Protein sequence: CASSDSGSDEAFF.

V is TRBV6-1 and J is TRBJ2-5; the match to TRBD2 covers 14 bases. This CDR3 is built from 15 residues. The V and J ends lost 2 bases and 9 bases, in that order; junction bases with no gene match: 5. CDR1 is MNHNS and CDR2 is SASEGT in the germline V gene. The CDR3 coding sequence is TGTGCCAGCAGTGAACAAAGGACTAGCGGGGGGTCCCAGTACTTC. Protein: CASSEQRTSGGSQYF.

This clone has ten or more counts. The chain couples TRBV19 to TRBJ1-6; 9 bases match TRBD1. This CDR3 has 18 amino acids. After removal of 9 bases from V and 6 bases from J, the junction contained 18 bases not matched to a gene. The germline CDR1 and CDR2 sequences are LNHDA and SQIVND (reference sequence). The DNA of the CDR3 is TGTGCCAGCAGCCCCGGGACAGGGACTTTGGGAGGTAATTCACCCCTCCACTTT. It translates to CASSPGTGTLGGNSPLHF.

This chain's CDR3 is CARSLPRGLYYGYTF. CDR3 bases: TGTGCCAGAAGCTTGCCCAGGGGGCTTTACTATGGCTACACCTTC. The V gene is TRBV5-3, the J gene TRBJ1-2; 8 positions agree with TRBD1. TRBV5-3 has ORF status, its function being uncertain. This CDR3 has 15 residues. Trimming removed 1 base from V and 3 bases from J; junction bases left unmatched: 5.

The V and J genes are TRBV24-1 and TRBJ1-2, with 10 bases identical to TRBD1. In germline, CDR1 is KGHDR, CDR2 SFDVKD. This CDR3 comprises 14 residues. V lost 7 bases, J lost 2 bases, and 3 bases stayed unmatched. CDR3 sequence (DNA): TGTGCCACCAGCTCGGACAGGGGGAACTATGGCTACACCTTC. The encoded protein is CATSSDRGNYGYTF.

This chain joins TRBV5-4 and TRBJ2-3; 11 positions agree with TRBD2. V lost 4 bases and J lost 4; bases outside the gene matches: 8. Per germline, CDR1 SGHNT and CDR2 YYREEE (reference sequence). CDR3 length: 16 amino acids. The CDR3 coding sequence is TGTGCCAGCAGCCCTCCTCCTAGCGGGGGGTCAGATACGCAGTATTTT. It codes for CASSPPPSGGSDTQYF.

The rearrangement links TRBV5-4 to TRBJ2-2, with D possibly being TRBD1 (5 bases). This CDR3 has 14 amino acids. Germline loops: CDR1 SGHNT, CDR2 YYREEE (reference sequence). The V end lost 0 bases, the J end lost 5 bases, and 8 bases lay between the germline ends. The CDR3 loop reads CASSLGQGTGELFF. The CDR3 DNA reads TGTGCCAGCAGCTTGGGCCAGGGAACCGGGGAGCTGTTTTTT.

The chain is built from TRBV28 and TRBJ1-2; D possibly corresponds to TRBD1 (5 bases). Germline V gives CDR1 MDHEN, CDR2 SYDVKM. V gave up 8 bases and J gave up 6 bases, with 19 bases separating them. The CDR3 has 14 residues. DNA for the CDR3: TGTGCCAGCGGGGGGTCCCTGGGAAAGGATGGCTACACCTTC. It is translated as CASGGSLGKDGYTF.

V and J are TRBV9 and TRBJ1-4; 8 nucleotides agree with TRBD1. V shed 0 bases, J shed 7 bases, and the junction held 2 bases outside the gene matches. The germline gives CDR1 SGDLS, CDR2 YYNGEE. The CDR3 length is 14 residues. CDR3 DNA sequence: TGTGCCAGCAGCGTAGCAGGGGGCCTTGAAAAACTGTTTTTT. Translation: CASSVAGGLEKLFF. The complete variable domain, with remaining parts taken from reference TRBV9 and TRBJ1-4, reads DSGVTQTPKHLITATGQRVTLRCSPRSGDLSVYWYQQSLDQGLQFLIQYYNGEERAKGNILERFSAQQFPDLHSELNLSSLELGDSALYFCASSVAGGLEKLFFGSGTQLSVL.

J is TRBJ1-1 and V is TRBV5-1; 8 nucleotides agree with TRBD1. V dropped 3 bases and J dropped 5; count of bases not matched to a gene: 6. The CDR3 sequence is 14 residues long. Germline-derived CDR1 and CDR2 are SGHRS and YFSETQ. As DNA, the CDR3 is TGCGCCAGCAGCTACAGGGGGATAGGAACTGAAGCTTTCTTT. It is translated as CASSYRGIGTEAFF.

This clone was found a few times. The chain links TRBV2 to TRBJ1-3, with D unresolved. The CDR3 is made up of 14 amino acids. Germline-derived CDR1 and CDR2 are SNHLY and FYNNEI. The V gene lost 3 bases and the J gene lost 2 bases, with 8 bases spanning the gap. CDR3 sequence (DNA): TGTGCCAGCAGTGAGGAGGGAACTGGAAACACCATATATTTT. It translates to CASSEEGTGNTIYF.

The chain carries TRBV3-1 (or the pseudogene TRBV3-2) and TRBJ2-1, with TRBD1 matching 11 bases. The CDR3 extends over 17 amino acids. Per germline, CDR1 LGHDT and CDR2 YNNKEL (reference sequence). The V gene end was trimmed by 3 bases and the J gene end by 1 base; junction bases not matched to a gene: 5. The CDR3 sequence: CASSHSGTGGSYNEQFF. The CDR3 DNA sequence: TGTGCCAGCAGCCACTCCGGGACAGGGGGGTCCTACAATGAGCAGTTCTTC.

The V gene is TRBV18, the J gene TRBJ1-1; D not certain. CDR1 and CDR2 from the germline V gene are KGHSH and LQKENI. Trimming stripped 7 bases from V and 1 base from J, with 7 bases between. This CDR3 spans 12 amino acids. Here the CDR3 reads CASFSGNTEAFF. CDR3 coding DNA: TGTGCCAGCTTTTCGGGGAACACTGAAGCTTTCTTT.

V is TRBV7-9 and J is TRBJ1-2, with 8 bases that match TRBD1. The ends lost 6 bases at V and 6 bases at J; junction bases unmatched: 12. Germline CDR1 SEHNR, CDR2 FQNEAQ (reference sequence). This CDR3 is built from 15 residues. The chain's CDR3 is CASRPYTGTGDGYTF. CDR3 in DNA: TGTGCCAGCAGGCCATATACCGGGACAGGAGATGGCTACACCTTC.

This rearrangement joins TRBV5-1 to TRBJ1-2; TRBD1 agrees at 7 bases. In germline, CDR1 is SGHRS, CDR2 YFSETQ. The junction had 8 bases not matched to a gene; V was cut back by 5 bases and J by 1 base. The CDR3 spans 15 residues. CDR3 loop: CASRRTDRDNYGYTF. CDR3 coding DNA: TGCGCCAGCAGACGTACTGACAGGGATAACTATGGCTACACCTTC.

The table lists this clone with a count of one. The chain joins TRBV6-5 to TRBJ2-7; 16 nucleotides match TRBD2. In germline, CDR1 is MNHEY, CDR2 SVGAGI. The CDR3 has 15 amino acids. Trimming removed 7 bases from V and 4 bases from J; junction bases left unmatched: 4. CDR3 in amino acids: CASKGTSGGAYEQYV. The CDR3 DNA is TGTGCCAGCAAAGGGACTAGCGGGGGGGCTTACGAGCAGTACGTC.

The chain combines TRBV9 with TRBJ1-2, with 10 bases lining up with TRBD1. Germline CDR1 and CDR2: SGDLS and YYNGEE. V lost 0 bases and J lost 0; bases outside the gene matches: 14. The CDR3 runs to 20 residues. CDR3 in amino acids: CASSVDSLGTGALPNYGYTF. The CDR3 region has the DNA TGTGCCAGCAGCGTAGACAGCCTCGGGACAGGGGCCCTTCCTAACTATGGCTACACCTTC.

This chain connects TRBV7-6 to TRBJ1-2, with 11 bases that match TRBD1. The CDR3 length is 15 residues. J gave up 8 bases and V 1 base, and 6 bases lay outside the gene matches. From germline, CDR1 is SGHVS and CDR2 FNYEAQ. CDR3 in DNA: TGTGCCAGCAGCTTAGGGACCGGGACAGGGGGAGGCTACACCTTC. It specifies CASSLGTGTGGGYTF. Using reference TRBV7-6 and TRBJ1-2 for the parts outside the CDR3, the full variable domain is GAGVSQSPRYKVTKRGQDVALRCDPISGHVSLYWYRQALGQGPEFLTYFNYEAQQDKSGLPNDRFSAERPEGSISTLTIQRTEQRDSAMYRCASSLGTGTGGGYTFGSGTRLTVV.

The rearrangement links TRBV6-5 to TRBJ2-2; D gene ambiguous. This CDR3 region has 15 residues. V dropped 2 bases and J dropped 4 bases, with 11 bases sitting between them. CDR1 MNHEY and CDR2 SVGAGI come from the germline V gene. Written as DNA, the CDR3 is TGTGCCAGCAGTTACCTCAGCCAGGCCACCGGGGAGCTGTTTTTT. As protein: CASSYLSQATGELFF.

This sequence joins TRBV11-2 and TRBJ2-7; no reliable D call. The CDR3 covers 14 residues. Trimming removed 4 bases from V and 2 bases from J, with 12 bases in between. Germline CDR1 is SGHAT and CDR2 is FQNNGV. The CDR3, as DNA: TGTGCCAGCAGCTCGGTTACAGAGCCCTACGAGCAGTACGTC. Protein product: CASSSVTEPYEQYV.

The chain combines TRBV4-1 with TRBJ1-2; a possible D gene is TRBD1 (5 bases). The length of the CDR3 is 15 residues. Germline CDR1 is MGHRA and CDR2 is YSYEKL. The germline V and J ends were trimmed by 4 bases and 7 bases, with 19 bases remaining between them. The chain's CDR3 is CASSLRAGENRGYTF. CDR3 coding DNA: TGCGCCAGCAGCCTAAGGGCGGGGGAAAACCGTGGCTACACCTTC.

This chain uses TRBV11-2 with TRBJ1-2; 9 nucleotides agree with TRBD1. Germline loops: CDR1 SGHAT, CDR2 FQNNGV. V dropped 4 bases and J dropped 8; count of bases not matched to a gene: 8. This CDR3 is built from 14 residues. The CDR3 nucleotides are TGTGCCAGCAGCTCGCCGGACAGGGGTACGGGCTACACCTTC. Protein: CASSSPDRGTGYTF.

This clone was detected only once. The rearrangement uses TRBV6-5 and TRBJ1-5, with 8 nucleotides matching TRBD1. CDR1 and CDR2 (germline): MNHEY, SVGAGI. V lost 6 bases to trimming and J lost 3 bases; unmatched junction nucleotides: 4. The CDR3 runs to 14 residues. In nucleotides, the CDR3 is TGTGCCAGCAGCCGGACAGGGAACAATCAGCCCCAGCATTTT. It is translated as CASSRTGNNQPQHF.

The rearrangement links TRBV6-1 to TRBJ1-2, with D maybe TRBD1 (5 bases). The CDR3 consists of 14 residues. Looked up from germline, CDR1 is MNHNS and CDR2 is SASEGT. Deletions cut 2 bases from V and 8 bases from J, with 15 bases between. The CDR3 reads CASSERWQGGGYTF. The CDR3 DNA follows: TGTGCCAGCAGTGAACGGTGGCAGGGAGGCGGCTACACCTTC.